What follows describes a single T cell receptor beta chain. The antigen is not known. The data belong to a study of cytomegalovirus exposure and HLA in healthy donors. Broader study findings: With DRB1 most and HLA-C fewest, TCR association rates differed between HLA loci in a later analysis. A later analysis, which compared TCR beta chains of equal frequency, found the HLA-associated ones more clonally expanded. Among TCR beta chains, those listed as cytomegalovirus-associated numbered roughly 150. Another analysis was done later, and it associated 16,951 TCR beta sequences with HLA alleles at 0.05 false discovery rate.

Trimming removed 2 bases at V and 4 bases at J, with 15 bases between. Per the germline V gene, CDR1 is WNHNN and CDR2 is SYGVQD (reference sequence). The CDR3 has 15 residues. Primers for the PCR totalled 60 Vbeta and 13 Jbeta. Sequencing was performed with immunoSEQ multiplex PCR; in TCRdb, only in-frame clones are kept and a portion is missing. The table for this sample gives around 60,000 clones. The gene calls are TRBV10-1 and TRBJ2-7; perhaps TRBD2 as D (6 bases). This TCR derives from a man between 25 and 39 years old in good health and CMV-seropositive. The sequenced material came from PBMCs. The CDR3 DNA reads as TGCGCCAGCAGTGAGGGAGTGGGGGGTCGGTACGAGCAGTACTTC. Protein sequence: CASSEGVGGRYEQYF.